These 25 T cell receptor beta chains were all obtained from the same sample, sequenced in a study of blood T cell repertoires in COVID-19. The table came from immunoSEQ multiplex PCR; TCRdb's copy has only in-frame clones and leaves some out. Of about 150,000 clones in the sample, approximately 80% were seen once. Sequenced material: PBMCs or T cells enriched from blood (not recorded which). The receptors originated from a man between 45 and 60 years old who had recovered from COVID-19.

This clone has just a few counts. The rearrangement uses TRBV30 and TRBJ2-7; tentatively, D is TRBD2 (6 bases). Trimming removed 2 bases from V and 6 bases from J, with 14 bases in between. Looked up from germline, CDR1 is GTSNPN and CDR2 is SVGIG (reference sequence). The CDR3 has 13 amino acids. Here the CDR3 reads CAWSSTSTGEQYF. The CDR3, as DNA: TGTGCCTGGAGTTCGACTAGTACGGGCGAGCAGTACTTC.

The rearrangement joins TRBV4-1 to TRBJ2-5, with D maybe TRBD1 (5 bases). The CDR3 consists of 15 residues. Trimming stripped 4 bases from V and 5 bases from J, with 17 bases between. The germline V gene encodes CDR1 MGHRA and CDR2 YSYEKL. CDR3 nucleotide sequence: TGCGCCAGCAGCCCCCTTTCCACCAGGGTGGAGACCCAGTACTTC. Translation gives CASSPLSTRVETQYF.

Concerning this clone itself: A read error may account for a junction end that differs from germline. This chain links TRBV2 with TRBJ1-4; D might be TRBD1 (5 bases). CDR3 length: 12 amino acids. Germline-derived CDR1 and CDR2 are SNHLY and FYNNEI. In nucleotides, the CDR3 is TGTGCCAGCAGTCTAAGACAGATAGACACCAATTTT. This translates into CASSLRQIDTNF.

V is TRBV6-5 and J is TRBJ1-1; no reliable D call. The CDR3 consists of 13 residues. Trimming shortened V by 2 bases and J by 4 bases, and 8 bases separated the two germline ends. From germline, CDR1 is MNHEY and CDR2 SVGAGI. The CDR3 bases are TGTGCCAGCAGTTACCCGACAAGCACTGAAGCTTTCTTT. Protein sequence: CASSYPTSTEAFF.

Notes on this clone: The sample carries other DNA sequences with the same CDR3. The chain is built from TRBV19 and TRBJ2-3, with a weak D call TRBD2 (6 bases). Germline assignment: CDR1 LNHDA and CDR2 SQIVND (reference sequence). The CDR3 runs to 15 residues. Deletions cut 1 base from V and 1 base from J, with 9 bases between. The CDR3 DNA is TGTGCCAGTAGTATAGGGTCGGGGGGCACAGATACGCAGTATTTT. Amino acids: CASSIGSGGTDTQYF.

This clone was seen once. The CDR3 is CASSPRRNNEQFF. The DNA of the CDR3 is TGTGCCAGCTCACCACGGAGGAACAATGAGCAGTTCTTC. V usage is TRBV18 and J usage is TRBJ2-1, with D possibly matching TRBD2 (5 bases). The ends were cut back, 1 base at V and 5 bases at J, with 6 bases in the middle. The length of the CDR3 is 13 residues. Germline V gene lookup returns CDR1 KGHSH and CDR2 LQKENI.

The J gene is TRBJ2-7, the V gene TRBV5-1; 8 nucleotides match TRBD2. Germline CDR1 and CDR2: SGHRS and YFSETQ. Trimming at V came to 3 bases and at J to 6 bases, leaving 17 bases not matched to a gene. The CDR3 has 17 residues. This CDR3 is CASSSGGATSPVREQYF. The CDR3 DNA is TGCGCCAGCAGCTCGGGGGGGGCAACTAGTCCGGTCCGCGAGCAGTACTTC.

This rearrangement joins TRBV4-1 to TRBJ2-2; 9 bases map to TRBD1. The junction had 0 bases not matched to a gene; V was cut back by 1 base and J by 3 bases. The CDR3 sequence is 15 residues long. Germline V lookup: CDR1 MGHRA, CDR2 YSYEKL. CDR3 sequence (DNA): TGCGCCAGCAGCCAAGGGACAGGGGACACCGGGGAGCTGTTTTTT. It specifies CASSQGTGDTGELFF.

This clone was recorded only once. The V call is TRBV7-2, the J call TRBJ2-3; D call uncertain. This CDR3 comprises 13 residues. Trimming shortened V by 1 base and J by 1 base, and 3 bases separated the two germline ends. Germline-derived CDR1 and CDR2 are SGHTA and FQGNSA. CDR3 region: CASSLERTDTQYF. The CDR3 DNA reads as TGTGCCAGCAGCTTAGAGCGCACAGATACGCAGTATTTT.

The chain carries TRBV5-1 and TRBJ2-1; 7 bases line up with TRBD1. Germline V gives CDR1 SGHRS, CDR2 YFSETQ. CDR3 length: 14 amino acids. V shed 0 bases and J 7 bases; nucleotides not matched to a gene: 4. The CDR3 reads CASSLGDRFNEQFF. The DNA for the CDR3 is TGCGCCAGCAGCTTGGGGGACAGATTTAATGAGCAGTTCTTC.

The gene calls are TRBV19 and TRBJ2-5; 8 bases agree with TRBD2. The CDR3 spans 13 residues. Germline V lookup: CDR1 LNHDA, CDR2 SQIVND (reference sequence). Unmatched junction bases numbered 2, after V lost 6 bases and J lost 2 bases. The CDR3 coding sequence is TGTGCCAGTAGCGGGGGGGGACAAGAGACCCAGTACTTC. This translates into CASSGGGQETQYF. The full variable domain, rest sourced from reference TRBV19 and TRBJ2-5, is DGGITQSPKYLFRKEGQNVTLSCEQNLNHDAMYWYRQDPGQGLRLIYYSQIVNDFQKGDIAEGYSVSREKKESFPLTVTSAQKNPTAFYLCASSGGGQETQYFGPGTRLLVL.

This clone has just a few counts. V usage is TRBV15 and J usage is TRBJ2-7; the D gene is possibly TRBD2 (5 bases). The CDR3 spans 17 residues. V gave up 3 bases and J gave up 5 bases, with 23 bases separating them. The germline V gene encodes CDR1 LNHNV and CDR2 YYDKDF (reference sequence). The CDR3 loop reads CATSRGTWVAGPNEQYF. Written as DNA, the CDR3 is TGTGCCACCAGCAGGGGAACGTGGGTGGCGGGCCCCAACGAGCAGTACTTC.

This clone was seen only once. The gene calls are TRBV27 and TRBJ1-2; D may be TRBD1 (6 bases). Trimming took 2 bases from V and 4 from J, leaving 8 bases between them. Per the germline V gene, CDR1 is MNHEY and CDR2 is SMNVEV (reference sequence). This CDR3 has 13 residues. CDR3 in DNA: TGTGCCAGCAGTTTAGGGACACCCTATGGCTACACCTTC. It specifies CASSLGTPYGYTF.

V gene TRBV19 combines with J gene TRBJ2-7, with 10 bases fitting TRBD1. The V gene end was trimmed by 3 bases and the J gene end by 6 bases; junction bases not matched to a gene: 11. The germline gives CDR1 LNHDA, CDR2 SQIVND (reference sequence). This CDR3 is 16 amino acids long. The CDR3 loop reads CASSIILGQGRAEQYF. The CDR3 region has the DNA TGTGCCAGTAGTATCATTCTGGGACAGGGGAGAGCCGAGCAGTACTTC.

The chain links TRBV5-5 to TRBJ1-2; TRBD1 matches at 12 bases. CDR1 is SGHKS, CDR2 YYEKEE, per germline (reference sequence). J was trimmed by 8 bases and V by 3 bases; bases with no gene match: 11. CDR3 length equals 16 residues. The DNA of the CDR3 is TGTGCCAGCAGCTCGTCCGGGACAGGGGGCCTTGGGGGCTACACCTTC. It codes for CASSSSGTGGLGGYTF.

The chain uses TRBV7-9 and TRBJ2-6; D unclear. Germline CDR1 SEHNR, CDR2 FQNEAQ (reference sequence). This CDR3 has 16 residues. Trimming pared 2 bases from V and 0 bases from J, leaving 8 bases between. The CDR3 protein is CASSLTLSSGANVLTF. CDR3 DNA: TGTGCCAGCAGCTTAACCCTGAGCTCTGGGGCCAACGTCCTGACTTTC.

This clone appeared a single time. The genes are TRBV4-3 and TRBJ1-6; D is uncertain. The CDR3 is made up of 16 amino acids. The V and J ends lost 0 bases and 0 bases respectively, with 6 bases between them. CDR1 is LGHNA and CDR2 is YSLEER in the germline V gene. CDR3 sequence: CASSQEGVSYNSPLHF. The CDR3 nucleotides read TGCGCCAGCAGCCAAGAGGGAGTCTCCTATAATTCACCCCTCCACTTT.

The V gene is TRBV6-5, the J gene TRBJ1-5; D uncertain. V was clipped by 3 bases and J by 0 bases, with 3 bases between them. The CDR3 has 13 residues. Germline CDR1 reads MNHEY; CDR2 reads SVGAGI. The CDR3 here is CASSYNSNQPQHF. The CDR3 DNA reads TGTGCCAGCAGTTATAATAGCAATCAGCCCCAGCATTTT.

J is TRBJ2-6 and V is TRBV6-2 or TRBV6-3; the D is unclear. The germline V and J ends were trimmed by 5 bases and 2 bases, with 22 bases remaining between them. The CDR3 is 19 residues long. The germline gives CDR1 MNHEY, CDR2 SVGEGT. The CDR3 DNA follows: TGTGCCAGCAGTCCCCTACCCGGGTCATTAAGGACTGGGGCCAACGTCCTGACTTTC. It is translated as CASSPLPGSLRTGANVLTF.

The chain recombines TRBV2 with TRBJ2-1; TRBD2 matches at 11 bases. V shed 10 bases and J 9 bases; nucleotides not matched to a gene: 8. The CDR3 runs 13 residues. Germline CDR1 and CDR2: SNHLY and FYNNEI. The CDR3 spells CATGLAVLGEQFF. The CDR3 DNA is TGTGCCACGGGACTAGCGGTCTTGGGTGAGCAGTTCTTC.

The rearrangement uses TRBV6-1 and TRBJ2-5; 13 nucleotides align to TRBD2. The CDR3 loop spans 19 amino acids. Germline values: CDR1 MNHNS, CDR2 SASEGT. J lost 2 bases, V lost 4 bases, and 13 bases had no gene match. The CDR3 region has the DNA TGTGCCAGCAGTGTTCTCCCGGGACTAGCGGGACAAATTCAAGAGACCCAGTACTTC. It yields the protein CASSVLPGLAGQIQETQYF.

This rearrangement joins TRBV30 to TRBJ1-2; 9 nucleotides match TRBD1. V lost 0 bases and J lost 7; bases outside the gene matches: 6. Germline CDR1 reads GTSNPN; CDR2 reads SVGIG (reference sequence). The CDR3 consists of 14 residues. DNA for the CDR3: TGTGCCTGGAGTGTACAGGGGGCGGGATTTGGCTACACCTTC. Protein: CAWSVQGAGFGYTF.

The J gene is TRBJ2-1, the V gene TRBV27; weak D call: TRBD1 (5 bases). This CDR3 is 14 amino acids long. V was cut by 2 bases and J by 2 bases, with 7 bases left in between. Germline V CDR1 and CDR2: MNHEY, SMNVEV (reference sequence). The CDR3: CASSLQGPYNEQFF. CDR3 DNA sequence: TGTGCCAGCAGTTTACAGGGCCCCTACAATGAGCAGTTCTTC.

The chain employs TRBV4-3 and TRBJ2-1; D is perhaps TRBD2 (6 bases). CDR1 and CDR2 (germline): LGHNA, YSLEER. Trimming removed 0 bases from V and 2 bases from J, with 11 bases in between. This CDR3 is 16 amino acids long. For the CDR3, the DNA is TGCGCCAGCAGCCAAGATGGGGCGGGACCCTACAATGAGCAGTTCTTC. As protein: CASSQDGAGPYNEQFF.

CDR3 amino acids: CASSLRGGRTDTQYF. The CDR3 nucleotides are TGCGCCAGCAGCTTGAGGGGGGGCCGGACAGATACGCAGTATTTT. The V call is TRBV5-1, the J call TRBJ2-3; maybe TRBD2 (7 bases). Germline V CDR1 and CDR2: SGHRS, YFSETQ. Trimming left V 1 base short and J 3 bases short, with 12 bases between. This CDR3 is 15 amino acids long.